Below, 21 T cell receptor beta chains from the same sample are listed, as sequenced in a study of blood T cell repertoires in COVID-19. Clones were sequenced by immunoSEQ multiplex PCR, and TCRdb holds only the in-frame ones, with some missing. The top ten hold about 4% of the sample, which has about 110,000 clones, 84% seen once. The sample comprised peripheral blood. Receptor source: a human donor in a cohort sampled during active COVID-19.

J is TRBJ2-1 and V is TRBV7-6, with D perhaps TRBD2 (6 bases). This CDR3 is 17 amino acids long. Trimming took 0 bases from V and 3 from J, leaving 15 bases between them. Germline values: CDR1 SGHVS, CDR2 FNYEAQ. In nucleotides, the CDR3 is TGTGCCAGCAGCTTAGCCCCAGTAGCGGAGAGCTACAATGAGCAGTTCTTC. This sequence encodes CASSLAPVAESYNEQFF.

The rearrangement uses TRBV6-4 and TRBJ2-7, with TRBD2 identical over 10 bases. V was clipped by 6 bases and J by 6 bases; unmatched bases: 5. Germline loops: CDR1 MRHNA, CDR2 SNTAGT. The CDR3 runs 13 residues. The CDR3 here is CASRSGRAPEQYF. The DNA of the CDR3 is TGTGCCAGCAGAAGCGGGAGGGCCCCCGAGCAGTACTTC.

J is TRBJ2-5 and V is TRBV19, with TRBD1 matching over 9 bases. V shed 4 bases, J shed 5 bases, and the junction held 8 bases outside the gene matches. The CDR3 has 15 amino acids. Per the germline V gene, CDR1 is LNHDA and CDR2 is SQIVND (reference sequence). As DNA, the CDR3 is TGTGCCAGTAGTACGGGACAGGGTAACGGGGAGACCCAGTACTTC. This sequence encodes CASSTGQGNGETQYF. The full variable domain, completed using reference TRBV19 and TRBJ2-5, is DGGITQSPKYLFRKEGQNVTLSCEQNLNHDAMYWYRQDPGQGLRLIYYSQIVNDFQKGDIAEGYSVSREKKESFPLTVTSAQKNPTAFYLCASSTGQGNGETQYFGPGTRLLVL.

This clone was observed once. The rearrangement uses TRBV5-4 and TRBJ2-2, with D possibly TRBD2 on 5 matching bases. From germline, CDR1 is SGHNT and CDR2 YYREEE (reference sequence). The CDR3 has 14 amino acids. The V gene lost 0 bases and the J gene lost 5 bases, with 8 bases spanning the gap. The CDR3 spells CASSLGSGTGELFF. CDR3 DNA: TGTGCCAGCAGCTTGGGATCGGGAACCGGGGAGCTGTTTTTT.

The CDR3 DNA follows: TGTGCCAGCAGCCCCGGGCGGGGCCCTTACAATGAGCAGTTCTTC. It translates to CASSPGRGPYNEQFF. V gene TRBV3-1 (or the pseudogene TRBV3-2) combines with J gene TRBJ2-1; maybe TRBD2 (6 bases). This CDR3 spans 15 amino acids. The germline V gene encodes CDR1 LGHDT and CDR2 YNNKEL (reference sequence). Trimming removed 4 bases from V and 4 bases from J, with 14 bases in between.

The chain has TRBV9 and TRBJ2-7; 7 bases are shared with TRBD1. This CDR3 region has 12 residues. Germline V lookup: CDR1 SGDLS, CDR2 YYNGEE. V trimming: 3 bases; J trimming: 6 bases; junction bases outside the gene matches: 3. The CDR3 DNA follows: TGTGCCAGCAGCGACACAGGGGTCGAGCAGTACTTC. This gives the protein CASSDTGVEQYF.

V gene TRBV4-3 combines with J gene TRBJ1-2; perhaps TRBD1 as D (6 bases). V lost 1 base to trimming and J lost 3 bases, with 12 bases between them. The CDR3 consists of 15 residues. The germline CDR1 and CDR2 sequences are LGHNA and YSLEER. This chain's CDR3 is CASSQAQGQDYGYTF. In nucleotides, the CDR3 is TGCGCCAGCAGCCAAGCCCAGGGGCAGGACTATGGCTACACCTTC.

J is TRBJ1-1 and V is TRBV27; D is possibly TRBD1 (5 bases). CDR3 length: 13 residues. The ends were cut back, 5 bases at V and 11 bases at J, with 18 bases in the middle. Germline CDR1 and CDR2: MNHEY and SMNVEV (reference sequence). As DNA, the CDR3 is TGTGCCAGCAGTCCCCTGGGGGGGGAGCATGCTTTCTTT. It is translated as CASSPLGGEHAFF.

The chain has TRBV19 and TRBJ2-1; 9 positions match TRBD2. Germline V gives CDR1 LNHDA, CDR2 SQIVND (reference sequence). This CDR3 contains 17 residues. The trim removed 4 bases at V and 5 bases at J, leaving 12 bases unmatched. CDR3 sequence reads: CASSKLAGSYPNNEQFF. The CDR3 bases are TGTGCCAGTAGTAAGCTAGCGGGATCGTATCCCAACAATGAGCAGTTCTTC.

This clone was detected a few times. The J gene is TRBJ2-7, the V gene TRBV5-5; 11 positions match TRBD2. The V and J ends lost 0 bases and 5 bases, in that order; junction bases with no gene match: 4. CDR3 length: 15 residues. The germline V gene encodes CDR1 SGHKS and CDR2 YYEKEE (reference sequence). This chain's CDR3 is CASSLAGLAADEQYF. The CDR3 nucleotides are TGTGCCAGCAGCTTGGCGGGACTAGCGGCCGACGAGCAGTACTTC.

In its sample, this clone was seen once. This chain connects TRBV27 to TRBJ2-3; TRBD2 matches 10 bases. From germline, CDR1 is MNHEY and CDR2 SMNVEV (reference sequence). CDR3 length equals 14 residues. Germline trimming cut 7 bases from V and 3 bases from J; bases unmatched to any gene: 4. In DNA, the CDR3 is TGTGCCAGCACCCGGGGACTAGCGACAGATACGCAGTATTTT. This codes for CASTRGLATDTQYF.

This chain uses TRBV29-1 with TRBJ1-1; D might be TRBD1 (5 bases). The CDR3 contains 13 residues. Per germline, CDR1 SQVTM and CDR2 ANQGSEA. Trimming cost V 4 bases and J 1 base, with 10 bases left between them. Here the CDR3 reads CSVGQIENTEAFF. In DNA, the CDR3 is TGCAGCGTTGGACAGATTGAGAACACTGAAGCTTTCTTT.

This clone was counted a few times. The chain combines TRBV7-9 with TRBJ1-6; D not resolved. V gave up 0 bases and J gave up 7 bases, with 13 bases separating them. This CDR3 contains 16 residues. The germline V gene has CDR1 SEHNR and CDR2 FQNEAQ (reference sequence). CDR3 nucleotide sequence: TGTGCCAGCAGCTTAGCGCCGGGAAGTCGAAATTCACCCCTCCACTTT. This gives the protein CASSLAPGSRNSPLHF. Full variable domain (remainder filled in from reference TRBV7-9 and TRBJ1-6): DTGVSQNPRHKITKRGQNVTFRCDPISEHNRLYWYRQTLGQGPEFLTYFQNEAQLEKSRLLSDRFSAERPKGSFSTLEIQRTEQGDSAMYLCASSLAPGSRNSPLHFGNGTRLTVT.

The rearrangement uses TRBV29-1 and TRBJ1-5; D is perhaps TRBD1 (5 bases). CDR1 and CDR2 from the germline V gene are SQVTM and ANQGSEA. The CDR3 totals 13 residues. V was shortened by 6 bases and J by 4 bases, with 13 bases between the two germline ends. In DNA, the CDR3 is TGCAGCGTGGCCGACAGCGCTAATCAGCCCCAGCATTTT. Translated, it gives CSVADSANQPQHF. Drawing the rest from reference TRBV29-1 and TRBJ1-5, the complete variable domain is SAVISQKPSRDICQRGTSLTIQCQVDSQVTMMFWYRQQPGQSLTLIATANQGSEATYESGFVIDKFPISRPNLTFSTLTVSNMSPEDSSIYLCSVADSANQPQHFGDGTRLSIL.

The chain employs TRBV12-3 or TRBV12-4 and TRBJ2-2; the D is unclear. This CDR3 spans 13 amino acids. Trimming took off 6 bases at V and 0 bases at J, with 5 bases between the two ends. CDR3 amino acids: CASRDTNTGELFF. DNA of the CDR3: TGTGCCAGCAGAGACACGAACACCGGGGAGCTGTTTTTT.

The chain couples TRBV25-1 to TRBJ1-1; D perhaps matches TRBD1 (5 bases). V gave up 7 bases and J gave up 2 bases, with 11 bases separating them. The CDR3 covers 13 residues. The germline V gene has CDR1 MGHDK and CDR2 SYGVNS. CDR3 bases: TGTGCCAGCACTGAGACAGCCAACACTGAAGCTTTCTTT. This translates into CASTETANTEAFF.

V is TRBV18 and J is TRBJ2-3; D is possibly TRBD2 (5 bases). The CDR3 length is 14 residues. Germline-derived CDR1 and CDR2 are KGHSH and LQKENI. V lost 2 bases, J lost 2 bases, and 8 bases lay in between. CDR3 in DNA: TGTGCCAGCTCACCAGCGGGCCCCACAGATACGCAGTATTTT. Translation: CASSPAGPTDTQYF.

V and J are TRBV10-3 and TRBJ2-3, with D possibly being TRBD2 (7 bases). The V end lost 7 bases, the J end lost 4 bases, and 15 bases lay between the germline ends. The CDR3 runs to 14 residues. Germline CDR1 ENHRY, CDR2 SYGVKD. CDR3 sequence (DNA): TGTGCCATCAAGAAAGCGGGGACATCAGATACGCAGTATTTT. Translating gives CAIKKAGTSDTQYF.

The rearrangement uses TRBV6-5 and TRBJ1-2; 8 bases line up with TRBD1. Germline V gene lookup returns CDR1 MNHEY and CDR2 SVGAGI. V was pared by 4 bases and J by 5 bases, with 6 bases of the junction left unmatched. This CDR3 region has 14 residues. The chain's CDR3 is CASSFGQGLYGYTF. The DNA for the CDR3 is TGTGCCAGCAGTTTCGGACAGGGCCTATATGGCTACACCTTC.

The rearrangement joins TRBV21-1 to TRBJ1-5. TRBV21-1 is marked as a pseudogene. The CDR3 is made up of 15 amino acids. The CDR3 DNA follows: TGTGCCAGCACCGGGGGAGGGTATAGCAATCAGCCCCAGCATTTT. Its protein is CASTGGGYSNQPQHF.

The rearrangement joins TRBV2 to TRBJ2-1; perhaps TRBD1 as D (5 bases). Germline lookup yields CDR1 SNHLY and CDR2 FYNNEI. CDR3 length equals 12 residues. Trimming removed 6 bases from V and 7 bases from J, with 10 bases in between. The CDR3 loop reads CASRGAGNEQFF. The CDR3 DNA is TGTGCCAGCAGAGGGGCAGGAAATGAGCAGTTCTTC.